The T cell receptor beta chain described here comes from a study of regulatory T cells in long-lasting Graves disease. This clonotype was observed a few times. Arm-PCR of CDR3 regions and iRepertoire HTBI primers were used to build TCR beta libraries. TCRdb fed the multiplex PCR reads into MiXCR, producing one record per CDR3 protein. Here the sample spans about 540,000 distinct CDR3 sequences, roughly 13% being singletons. Trimming took 2 bases from V and 6 from J, leaving 8 bases between them. The CDR3 totals 13 residues. Germline V gene data show CDR1 as KGHSH and CDR2 as LQKENI. Time point given: newly diagnosed GD, antithyroid drugs for less than 3 months. Preparation of the TCR library used RNA extracted from PBMCs. These data also featured in a second study, about T cells in Graves' hyperthyroidism and ophthalmopathy.

Sequencing was performed on peripheral blood mononuclear cells (PBMCs), taken at new diagnosis, from a patient treated with antithyroid drugs. This TCR derives from a young man with Graves disease. This chain links TRBV18 with TRBJ2-1; D is undetermined. CDR3 in amino acids: CASSPTAFNEQFF. The DNA of the CDR3 is TGTGCCAGCTCACCAACAGCCTTCAATGAGCAGTTCTTC.